This record looks at one TCR beta chain sequence and its context. The entry originates in a study of OX40 agonist ivuxolimab in advanced cancers. The method was immunoSEQ multiplex PCR; TCRdb's version includes in-frame clones alone and lacks a portion of them. The repertoire has more than 30,000 clones, 86% of them found once; the top ten carry roughly 2.3%. The CDR3 loop spans 15 amino acids. Germline V gene sequence: CDR1 SGHTA, CDR2 FQGTGA. Trimming took 5 bases from V and 1 from J; bases not matched to a gene: 4. The rearrangement links TRBV7-3 to TRBJ2-3; 9 bases are a match to TRBD2. The sequenced sample was CD4+ or CD8+ T cells sorted from blood, obtained in a trial of the OX40 agonist ivuxolimab. The TCR was taken from an adult with an advanced solid tumor such as melanoma, head and neck, liver or kidney cancer. CDR3 region: CASSKLAGGTDTQYF. The CDR3 DNA follows: TGTGCCAGCAGCAAATTAGCGGGGGGCACAGATACGCAGTATTTT.